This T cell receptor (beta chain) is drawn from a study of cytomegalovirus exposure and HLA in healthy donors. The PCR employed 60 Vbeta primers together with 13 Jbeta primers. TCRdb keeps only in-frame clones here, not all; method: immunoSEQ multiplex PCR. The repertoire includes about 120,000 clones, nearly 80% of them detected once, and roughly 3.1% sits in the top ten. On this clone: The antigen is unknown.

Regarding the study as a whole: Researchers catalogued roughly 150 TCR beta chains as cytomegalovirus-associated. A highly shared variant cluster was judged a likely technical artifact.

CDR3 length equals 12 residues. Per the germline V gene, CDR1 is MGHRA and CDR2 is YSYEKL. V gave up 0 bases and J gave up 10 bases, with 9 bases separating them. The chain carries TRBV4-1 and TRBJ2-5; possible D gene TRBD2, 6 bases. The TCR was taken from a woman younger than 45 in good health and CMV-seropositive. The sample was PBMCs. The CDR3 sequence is CASSQEVGGQYF. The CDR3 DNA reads TGCGCCAGCAGCCAAGAAGTGGGGGGCCAGTACTTC.